The 25 T cell receptor beta chains listed next were all sequenced from one sample in a study of blood T cell repertoires in COVID-19. Profiling relied on immunoSEQ multiplex PCR, and the TCRdb table lists in-frame clones only, not all of them. Of some 150,000 clones listed, over 75% are singletons. The specimen sequenced was peripheral blood. These receptors were obtained from a human donor in a cohort sampled during active COVID-19.

V usage is TRBV13 and J usage is TRBJ2-7, with unresolved D. The germline CDR1 and CDR2 sequences are PRHDT and FYEKMQ (reference sequence). CDR3 length equals 15 residues. With 4 bases removed from V and 5 bases from J, the gap between germline ends came to 18 bases. The CDR3 reads CASSSSSLIIHEQYV. DNA for the CDR3: TGTGCCAGCAGCTCCTCCTCCCTTATAATCCACGAGCAGTACGTC.

The chain joins TRBV19 to TRBJ1-2; 8 bases fit TRBD1. The CDR3 is made up of 18 amino acids. From germline, CDR1 is LNHDA and CDR2 SQIVND (reference sequence). Trimming removed 5 bases from V and 0 bases from J; junction bases left unmatched: 14. CDR3 loop: CASSPDRDAVRANYGYTF. In DNA, the CDR3 is TGTGCCAGTAGTCCGGACAGGGACGCTGTGCGGGCTAACTATGGCTACACCTTC.

V gene TRBV29-1 combines with J gene TRBJ1-1, with TRBD1 identical over 7 bases. V lost 4 bases and J lost 6; bases outside the gene matches: 5. This CDR3 comprises 12 residues. Per the germline V gene, CDR1 is SQVTM and CDR2 is ANQGSEA. CDR3 nucleotide sequence: TGCAGCGTTGGACAGGGAGCGGCTGAAGCTTTCTTT. Protein: CSVGQGAAEAFF.

The genes are TRBV6-5 and TRBJ2-5; D unresolved. The V and J ends lost 6 bases and 4 bases respectively, with 12 bases between them. Germline values: CDR1 MNHEY, CDR2 SVGAGI. The CDR3 length is 13 residues. CDR3 nucleotide sequence: TGTGCCAGCAGCTTACTTCACGGAGAGACCCAGTACTTC. Protein: CASSLLHGETQYF.

V gene TRBV7-3 combines with J gene TRBJ2-3; 12 bases match TRBD2. The length of the CDR3 is 19 residues. Unmatched junction bases numbered 12, after V lost 3 bases and J lost 2 bases. The V gene's germline CDR1 is SGHTA and CDR2 FQGTGA. Written as DNA, the CDR3 is TGTGCCAGCAGCTTTAGCCGCCCGGGACTAGCGGGTTTCACAGATACGCAGTATTTT. Protein product: CASSFSRPGLAGFTDTQYF.

The rearrangement joins TRBV5-5 to TRBJ2-4; TRBD1 matches at 9 bases. Germline trimming cut 5 bases from V and 8 bases from J; bases unmatched to any gene: 5. From germline, CDR1 is SGHKS and CDR2 YYEKEE (reference sequence). The CDR3 length is 13 residues. In nucleotides, the CDR3 is TGTGCCAGCAGACCGGGACAGGGAGACATTCAGTACTTC. Its protein product is CASRPGQGDIQYF. The variable domain in full, with the rest retrieved from reference TRBV5-5 and TRBJ2-4, is DAGVTQSPTHLIKTRGQQVTLRCSPISGHKSVSWYQQVLGQGPQFIFQYYEKEERGRGNFPDRFSARQFPNYSSELNVNALLLGDSALYLCASRPGQGDIQYFGAGTRLSVL.

This clone was found once. The chain recombines TRBV28 with TRBJ1-1, with 7 nucleotides matching TRBD1. V lost 5 bases, J lost 0 bases, and 6 bases stayed unmatched. Germline V CDR1 and CDR2: MDHEN, SYDVKM. The CDR3 loop spans 15 amino acids. DNA of the CDR3: TGTGCCAGCAGTCAGACAGGGCAAATGAACACTGAAGCTTTCTTT. This translates into CASSQTGQMNTEAFF.

The chain uses TRBV3-1 (or the pseudogene TRBV3-2) and TRBJ2-1; TRBD2 matches 8 bases. This CDR3 comprises 17 residues. The germline V gene has CDR1 LGHDT and CDR2 YNNKEL (reference sequence). The V and J ends lost 4 bases and 5 bases, in that order; junction bases with no gene match: 13. CDR3 DNA sequence: TGTGCCAGCAGCCCGACTCTTAGGGGTAGCGGGAACAATGAGCAGTTCTTC. Translated: CASSPTLRGSGNNEQFF.

The rearrangement links TRBV10-3 to TRBJ2-7, with 8 nucleotides matching TRBD2. This CDR3 region has 16 residues. V was pared by 2 bases and J by 0 bases, with 6 bases of the junction left unmatched. Looked up from germline, CDR1 is ENHRY and CDR2 is SYGVKD. This CDR3 is CAISERASGRSYEQYF. The DNA for the CDR3 is TGTGCCATCAGTGAGCGGGCTAGCGGGCGCTCCTACGAGCAGTACTTC.

This chain uses TRBV7-3 with TRBJ1-2, with 7 positions matching TRBD1. CDR1 and CDR2 from the germline V gene are SGHTA and FQGTGA. This CDR3 region has 15 residues. J lost 8 bases, V lost 5 bases, and 14 bases had no gene match. For the CDR3, the DNA is TGTGCCAGCAGCGTGGCCGGGACAGACCCTTCCGGCTACACCTTC. Protein product: CASSVAGTDPSGYTF.

The V call is TRBV9, the J call TRBJ2-3; 14 bases fit TRBD2. Trimming took 4 bases from V and 8 from J; bases not matched to a gene: 12. The CDR3 is 17 residues long. Germline V lookup: CDR1 SGDLS, CDR2 YYNGEE. Here the CDR3 reads CASSPRRLAGGLGTQYF. In DNA, the CDR3 is TGTGCCAGCAGCCCGCGACGACTAGCGGGAGGGTTGGGTACGCAGTATTTT.

This clone was seen a single time. The rearrangement uses TRBV6-1 and TRBJ1-2, with D uncertain. Trimming removed 1 base at V and 6 bases at J, with 15 bases between. The length of the CDR3 is 15 residues. Germline V CDR1 and CDR2: MNHNS, SASEGT. CDR3 nucleotide sequence: TGTGCCAGCAGTGAAGTTTTTTTGAGGGTGGATGGCTACACCTTC. Its protein product is CASSEVFLRVDGYTF.

This chain connects TRBV12-3 or TRBV12-4 to TRBJ1-1, with D perhaps TRBD1 (5 bases). Trimming stripped 3 bases from V and 5 bases from J, with 10 bases between. The CDR3 spans 13 residues. In nucleotides, the CDR3 is TGTGCCAGCAGTTTCCGGCCAGGGACTGAAGCTTTCTTT. Translating it yields CASSFRPGTEAFF.

This sequence joins TRBV19 and TRBJ1-1, with TRBD1 matching 8 bases. V shed 5 bases, J shed 7 bases, and the junction held 12 bases outside the gene matches. The CDR3 runs 15 residues. Germline V gene sequence: CDR1 LNHDA, CDR2 SQIVND (reference sequence). The CDR3, as DNA: TGTGCCAGTAGTTCAGGGGGCGGGAGATCGAATGAAGCTTTCTTT. Translated, it gives CASSSGGGRSNEAFF.

This chain links TRBV25-1 with TRBJ1-1; D is ambiguous. Germline loops: CDR1 MGHDK, CDR2 SYGVNS. This CDR3 is built from 12 residues. The V gene lost 6 bases and the J gene lost 6 bases, with 11 bases spanning the gap. CDR3 protein: CASRESGAEAFF. The DNA for the CDR3 is TGTGCCAGCAGAGAAAGCGGCGCTGAAGCTTTCTTT. The variable domain in full, completed from reference TRBV25-1 and TRBJ1-1, reads EADIYQTPRYLVIGTGKKITLECSQTMGHDKMYWYQQDPGMELHLIHYSYGVNSTEKGDLSSESTVSRIRTEHFPLTLESARPSHTSQYLCASRESGAEAFFGQGTRLTVV.

The chain recombines TRBV19 with TRBJ1-2; 7 nucleotides line up with TRBD1. Germline V gene sequence: CDR1 LNHDA, CDR2 SQIVND (reference sequence). V dropped 3 bases and J dropped 0; count of bases not matched to a gene: 10. The CDR3 totals 17 residues. The CDR3 region is CASSMRDSLGANYGYTF. The CDR3 DNA follows: TGTGCCAGTAGTATGAGGGACAGCTTAGGAGCTAACTATGGCTACACCTTC.

The chain uses TRBV6-2 or TRBV6-3 and TRBJ2-5, with D possibly being TRBD1 (5 bases). Germline CDR1 and CDR2: MNHEY and SVGEGT. The length of the CDR3 is 17 residues. Trimming removed 0 bases at V and 7 bases at J, with 21 bases between. The CDR3 sequence: CASSYSTGRAVRGTQYF. The CDR3 DNA sequence: TGTGCCAGCAGTTACTCCACAGGCCGGGCCGTAAGAGGGACCCAGTACTTC.

The V gene is TRBV5-1, the J gene TRBJ2-5; D might be TRBD1 (5 bases). V dropped 3 bases and J dropped 2 bases, with 14 bases sitting between them. Germline loops: CDR1 SGHRS, CDR2 YFSETQ. This CDR3 comprises 15 residues. This CDR3 reads CASSWAPDRQETQYF. DNA for the CDR3: TGCGCCAGCAGCTGGGCCCCAGACAGACAAGAGACCCAGTACTTC. Full variable domain (rest looked up from reference TRBV5-1 and TRBJ2-5): KAGVTQTPRYLIKTRGQQVTLSCSPISGHRSVSWYQQTPGQGLQFLFEYFSETQRNKGNFPGRFSGRQFSNSRSEMNVSTLELGDSALYLCASSWAPDRQETQYFGPGTRLLVL.

V gene TRBV7-8 combines with J gene TRBJ2-5, with D perhaps TRBD1 (6 bases). This CDR3 contains 16 residues. The V gene lost 2 bases and the J gene lost 0 bases, with 13 bases spanning the gap. Germline assignment: CDR1 SGHVS and CDR2 FQNEAQ. This CDR3 reads CASSLRQAAYQETQYF. CDR3 in DNA: TGTGCCAGCAGCTTAAGACAGGCCGCGTACCAAGAGACCCAGTACTTC.

This clone has only a few counts. The chain couples TRBV13 to TRBJ2-3, with 8 bases identical to TRBD1. Germline CDR1 PRHDT, CDR2 FYEKMQ (reference sequence). V lost 5 bases to trimming and J lost 5 bases; unmatched junction nucleotides: 6. The CDR3 is 14 amino acids. This CDR3 reads CASSRGQGLDTQYF. CDR3 sequence (DNA): TGTGCCAGCAGCCGCGGACAGGGCTTAGATACGCAGTATTTT.

The chain recombines TRBV3-1 (or the pseudogene TRBV3-2) with TRBJ2-2, with 7 bases that match TRBD1. The germline V gene encodes CDR1 LGHDT and CDR2 YNNKEL (reference sequence). V shed 1 base, J shed 6 bases, and the junction held 2 bases outside the gene matches. The CDR3 extends over 14 amino acids. This chain's CDR3 is CASSQADRAGELFF. The CDR3 region has the DNA TGTGCCAGCAGCCAAGCTGACAGGGCCGGGGAGCTGTTTTTT.

The J gene is TRBJ2-3, the V gene TRBV5-1, with TRBD1 matching over 7 bases. The germline gives CDR1 SGHRS, CDR2 YFSETQ. This CDR3 spans 15 amino acids. The ends lost 4 bases at V and 2 bases at J; junction bases unmatched: 7. The CDR3 spells CASSLRTGPTDTQYF. In DNA form, the CDR3 reads TGCGCCAGCAGCCTCCGGACAGGCCCCACAGATACGCAGTATTTT.

This clone was seen once. The chain links TRBV11-3 to TRBJ1-1, with D possibly matching TRBD1 (6 bases). CDR1 and CDR2 (germline): SGHNT, YENEEA. CDR3 length: 17 residues. V was cut by 3 bases and J by 2 bases, with 19 bases left in between. CDR3: CASSFGWLRGKNTEAFF. DNA for the CDR3: TGTGCCAGCAGCTTCGGTTGGTTAAGGGGGAAAAACACTGAAGCTTTCTTT.

The rearrangement joins TRBV15 to TRBJ2-5, with 9 bases fitting TRBD2. CDR1 LNHNV and CDR2 YYDKDF come from the germline V gene (reference sequence). With 0 bases clipped from V and 2 bases from J, the junction kept 4 bases outside the gene matches. CDR3 length: 16 residues. The CDR3, as DNA: TGTGCCACCAGCAGAGATAAACTAGCGGGTCAAGAGACCCAGTACTTC. It specifies CATSRDKLAGQETQYF.

The rearrangement uses TRBV12-3 or TRBV12-4 and TRBJ2-1, with 8 bases lining up with TRBD1. The V gene end was trimmed by 5 bases and the J gene end by 10 bases; junction bases not matched to a gene: 4. This CDR3 is built from 12 residues. The CDR3 DNA reads TGTGCCAGCAGTGGGACAGGAAGAGAGCAGTTCTTC. Protein sequence: CASSGTGREQFF.